In this sample, the clone carrying this T cell receptor (beta chain) turned up a few times. This entry is derived from a study of T-cell reconstitution after alpha-beta-depleted transplantation in children. With V trimmed by 3 bases and J by 3 bases, 3 bases remained unmatched. CDR1 and CDR2 from the germline V gene are MDHEN and SYDVKM. The CDR3 runs to 14 residues. Unique molecular identifiers were used to barcode this TCRbeta library. TCRdb re-called the PCR reads through MiXCR, storing one row per CDR3 protein. The sample has some 340,000 distinct CDR3 sequences; around a tenth are singletons. The source was PBMCs from the stem cell graft donor, collected from the stem cell graft. The receptor comes from a human donor who donated a stem cell graft to a child with acute lymphoblastic leukemia. J is TRBJ2-7 and V is TRBV28; 9 nucleotides match TRBD2. In nucleotides, the CDR3 is TGTGCCAGCAGTTTGATTAGCGGGAGCTACGAGCAGTACTTC. Protein sequence: CASSLISGSYEQYF.